This T cell receptor (beta chain) is from a study of shared clonotypes between healthy human individuals (dated by TCRdb to 2020 to 2022). As for the study more broadly: The cohort included a few men and a couple of women between 18 and 49 years of age. For each donor, CD4 naive and CD4 memory were each run on three plates, CD8 naive on two plates, and CD8 memory on one plate. To estimate repertoire size and how much clonotype sharing occurs between individuals, the study deeply sequenced the blood TCR repertoires of five or six healthy adults. To increase sequencing depth and limit assay-specific biases, different laboratories used diverse techniques to prepare libraries and sequence TCR repertoires. Leukapheresis yielded between about 0.85 and 9 billion PBMCs per donor.

Summary of the overall study and its limitations: Pairwise subsampling led to the expectation that sequencing depth would affect the degree of clonotype sharing among donors. Incomplete sequencing was indicated by rarefaction of sorted-subset datasets, despite the large sequencing depth. Sampling was restricted to blood, and TCR repertoires in tissues likely differ from the TCR repertoires found in blood. Estimated clonotype richness was generally larger for naive than for memory subsets. Because the study included only a small number of donors, the genetic and exposure-history diversity represented was limited. Higher generation probabilities were observed for clonotypes shared by all four sorted-subset donors than for non-shared clonotypes. Across four donors, about 5.2% of naive CD4, 3% to 4% of naive CD8, under 2.5% of memory CD4, and approximately 0.42% of memory CD8 clonotypes were shared.

The donors were healthy, HIV-negative adults with no recently reported acute infections or vaccinations. All donors were Caucasian adults living in Nashville, Tennessee, USA. CD4+ T cells were enriched through magnetic negative selection, after which naive cells were positively selected on CD45RA and the remaining negative fraction served as the memory subset. Blood was collected by leukapheresis, and PBMCs were isolated by Ficoll-Histopaque density gradient centrifugation and then cryopreserved in liquid nitrogen vapor phase. Analytical flow cytometry was used to check the purity and quantity of each magnetically sorted T cell population. Genomic DNA was isolated from every sorted fraction and measured by UV absorbance on a Nanodrop 2000c. Using the deep immunoSEQ assay, TCR CDR3 regions were amplified from genomic DNA by multiplex PCR. For each cell subset, the extracted genomic DNA was distributed evenly across all wells of several immunoSEQ 96-well plates, and each plate served as one replicate. Each replicate PCR for sorted subsets received around 200 ng genomic DNA, equal to roughly 30,000 T cell genomes. Purified libraries were quantified with a Qubit 3.0 fluorometer, sized on a Bioanalyzer 2100, and re-quantified with the KAPA Library Quantification kit. A separate single-read 150-cycle Illumina NextSeq 550 flow cell was used to sequence each immunoSEQ 96-well plate. In the original analysis: Because only junctional sequences without quality scores were contained in the immunoSEQ output, filtering matching that applied to full-length reads could not be performed. Sequences were annotated with PyIR, a Python wrapper for IgBLAST v1.9, using IMGT germline references to assign V/J genes and CDR3. Reads were filtered out if the reads had weak V/J assignments (E-value above 1e-6), no CDR3, stop codons, out-of-frame junctions, or ambiguous translated residues. A V3J clonotype was defined by an identical inferred V gene, J gene, and CDR3 amino acid sequence. Percentage overlap between repertoires was calculated by dividing the number of shared unique clonotypes by the size of the smaller repertoire. Three approaches were used to assess repertoire richness: RTK rarefaction, the Chao1 estimator, and Recon v2.1 estimates of unobserved clonotypes. Generation probabilities for all TCRbeta clonotypes obtained by the gDNA method from a handful of donors were computed using OLGA. The immuneACCESS repertoire file appears here via TCRdb, limited to in-frame rearrangements. These files lack a portion of the clones; in checked studies, under half of the deficit traces to unresolved V genes, and the cause of the others is not known. The D gene and trimming were derived from the DNA, and the V and J assignments and clone size from that table. Within this sample are about 1.1 million clones, with about 84% of them counted one time only. Together, the top ten hold under 0.65% of the sample.

The CDR3, cysteine through phenylalanine, is 17 amino acids long. The entry retains the CDR3 DNA only, 51 bases that are in frame from base 1. The CDR1 and CDR2 encoded by the germline V gene are ENHRY and SYGVKD. V and J are truncated by 0 bases and 4 bases respectively, leaving an intervening sequence of 16 bases. Concerning this clone itself: Its antigen has not been determined. There are no base qualities to consult, and no much larger clone falls within one base.

The chain was built from TRBV10-3 and TRBJ2-1; tentative D gene TRBD1, with 6 bases matching. The sample taken for sequencing was memory CD4+ T cells from PBMCs. The cell subset or site label corresponds to: CD45RA-negative fraction. The clonotype comes from a man between 18 and 29 years old in good health. Some clones in this sample may be carry-over from other donors' samples. Here the CDR3 is given as CAISESGTGTTYNEQFF. The bases read TGTGCCATCAGTGAGTCAGGAACAGGGACCACTTACAATGAGCAGTTCTTC.